This TCR beta chain was identified in a study of blood T cell repertoires in COVID-19. This CDR3 is built from 15 residues. Trimming removed 5 bases at V and 1 base at J, with 14 bases between. CDR1 is MDHEN, CDR2 SYDVKM, per germline. Generated by immunoSEQ multiplex PCR, the TCRdb table keeps only in-frame clones and is missing some. Among roughly 170,000 clones listed, about 88% were seen once. The TCR originated in a man aged 55-75 years with acute or convalescent COVID-19. Sequenced: peripheral blood. This sequence joins TRBV28 and TRBJ1-1; a possible D gene is TRBD1 (5 bases). This CDR3 reads CASSRRSTGNTEAFF. Here the CDR3 DNA reads TGTGCCAGCAGTAGGAGAAGCACAGGGAACACTGAAGCTTTCTTT.